This TCR beta chain was observed in a study of OX40 agonist ivuxolimab in advanced cancers. Study-level information: Prior checkpoint blockade (anti-PD-1, anti-PD-L1 or anti-CTLA-4) was permitted; about 40% had it.

Study-wide results and caveats: Antigen targets of the expanded peripheral T cells went undetermined.

As for this clone: Antigen: not known.

Only in-frame clones appear in the TCRdb table, and some are missing; sequencing was by immunoSEQ multiplex PCR. This sample carries about 59,000 clones, approximately 87% of them seen once, and the ten largest clones take about 0.36%. Trimming cost V 2 bases and J 2 bases, with 4 bases left between them. The CDR3 runs to 12 residues. CDR1 and CDR2 from the germline V gene are SGHNT and YYREEE (reference sequence). The source is an adult with an advanced solid tumor such as melanoma, head and neck, liver or kidney cancer. This chain links TRBV5-4 with TRBJ1-2; D call uncertain. The input for sequencing was CD4+ or CD8+ T cells sorted from blood, taken in a trial of the OX40 agonist ivuxolimab. The CDR3 nucleotides read TGTGCCAGCAGCTTTGGCAACTATGGCTACACCTTC. Translating gives CASSFGNYGYTF.